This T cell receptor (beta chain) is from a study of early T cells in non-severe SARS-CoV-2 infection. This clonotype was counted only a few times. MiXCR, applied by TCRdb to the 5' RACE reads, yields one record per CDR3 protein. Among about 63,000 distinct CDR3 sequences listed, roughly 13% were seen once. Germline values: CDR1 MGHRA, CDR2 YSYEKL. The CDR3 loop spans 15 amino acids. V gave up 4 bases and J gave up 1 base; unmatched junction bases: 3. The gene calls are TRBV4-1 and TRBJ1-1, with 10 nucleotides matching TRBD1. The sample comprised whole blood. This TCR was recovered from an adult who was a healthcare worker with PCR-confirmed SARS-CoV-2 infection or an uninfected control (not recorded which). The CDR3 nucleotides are TGCGCCAGCAGCCGATGGACAGGGGGGAACACTGAAGCTTTCTTT. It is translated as CASSRWTGGNTEAFF.